This is a list of T cell receptor beta chains from one sample in a study of CD4 T cells in relation to SARS-CoV-2 and coronaviruses. The table came from immunoSEQ multiplex PCR; TCRdb's copy has only in-frame clones and leaves some out. Found here are tens of thousands of clones, about 70% of them singletons; the top ten hold 18%. The antigens for these receptors are not known. Sequencing input: CD4+ T cells from PBMCs, cultured in vitro. All receptors derive from a human donor in good health. CDR3s include the opening cysteine and the closing phenylalanine or tryptophan. A D gene is named only where the DNA matches it firmly. Some rows mark clone size as missing; the rest say once, few, many or name a class of expanded clone.

clone size: .
J gene: TRBJ1-6
V gene: TRBV30
D gene: .
CDR3 DNA: TGTGCCTGGAGTAGGTCGGGGTCACCCCTCCACTTT
CDR3 protein: CAWSRSGSPLHF

clone size: .
J gene: TRBJ2-5
V gene: TRBV2
D gene: TRBD2
CDR3 DNA: TGTGCCAGCAGAAGGGGGCGGGAGGGCCTTGGGGAGACCCAGTACTTC
CDR3 protein: CASRRGREGLGETQYF

clone size: .
J gene: TRBJ1-4
V gene: TRBV3-1/TRBV3-2
D gene: .
CDR3 DNA: TGTGCCAGCAGCCAGCGACAGTCAACTAATGAAAAACTGTTTTTT
CDR3 protein: CASSQRQSTNEKLFF

clone size: .
J gene: TRBJ2-7
V gene: TRBV10-1
D gene: .
CDR3 DNA: TGCGCCAGCAGTGAACCGGGGGTTTCCTACGAGCAGTACTTC
CDR3 protein: CASSEPGVSYEQYF

clone size: .
J gene: TRBJ2-3
V gene: TRBV7-2
D gene: .
CDR3 DNA: TGTGCCAGCAGCTTAGCCCTGAGGGGGGGCACAGATACGCAGTATTTT
CDR3 protein: CASSLALRGGTDTQYF

clone size: .
J gene: TRBJ2-7
V gene: TRBV5-6
D gene: .
CDR3 DNA: TGTGCCAGCAGCACTTACAGGGACGAGCAGTACTTC
CDR3 protein: CASSTYRDEQYF

clone size: .
J gene: TRBJ1-2
V gene: TRBV5-4
D gene: TRBD1
CDR3 DNA: TGTGCCAGCAGCGTGGGGTACGGGACAGGGAGGAACTATGGCTACACCTTC
CDR3 protein: CASSVGYGTGRNYGYTF

clone size: .
J gene: TRBJ2-3
V gene: TRBV6-5
D gene: .
CDR3 DNA: TGTGCCAGCAGGGTGAGGGTGACAGATACGCAGTATTTT
CDR3 protein: CASRVRVTDTQYF

clone size: once
J gene: TRBJ2-1
V gene: TRBV7-6
D gene: TRBD2
CDR3 DNA: TGTGCCAGCAGCTTATTCGGACTAGCGGAAGGTAATGAGCAGTTCTTC
CDR3 protein: CASSLFGLAEGNEQFF

clone size: .
J gene: TRBJ2-3
V gene: TRBV19
D gene: TRBD1
CDR3 DNA: TGTGCCAGTAGTACAACCAAACAGGGGGCCCCAGATACGCAGTATTTT
CDR3 protein: CASSTTKQGAPDTQYF